These 18 T cell receptor beta chains came from one sample sequenced in a study of blood T cells in healthy people across ages. Alongside a J-beta primer mix, a sample-barcoded 5' primer served in a second PCR lasting roughly 6 to 11 cycles. TCRdb redid the calling of the 5' RACE reads with MiXCR, one entry per CDR3 protein. The table records about 1.6 million distinct CDR3 sequences, about 35% of them present only once. Specimen: blood. The receptors were gathered from a woman aged 25 to 39 in good health.

V and J are TRBV20-1 and TRBJ2-1; D is possibly TRBD1 (6 bases). The length of the CDR3 is 15 residues. Looked up from germline, CDR1 is DFQATT and CDR2 is SNEGSKA (reference sequence). Trimming removed 0 bases at V and 8 bases at J, with 17 bases between. CDR3 loop: CSARDGGRKYDEQFF. Written as DNA, the CDR3 is TGCAGTGCTAGAGATGGGGGCCGTAAGTACGATGAGCAGTTCTTC.

This clonotype was observed many times. V usage is TRBV27 and J usage is TRBJ1-2; the D gene is possibly TRBD1 (5 bases). Trimming took off 4 bases at V and 2 bases at J, with 20 bases between the two ends. This CDR3 has 17 amino acids. The V gene's germline CDR1 is MNHEY and CDR2 SMNVEV (reference sequence). This CDR3 is CASSSRQQALENYGYTF. The CDR3 bases are TGTGCCAGCAGTTCGCGACAGCAAGCGCTTGAGAACTATGGCTACACCTTC.

This clonotype was seen a handful of times. The chain has TRBV4-1 and TRBJ1-4, with D uncertain. This CDR3 has 18 residues. Germline-derived CDR1 and CDR2 are MGHRA and YSYEKL. V lost 1 base and J lost 0, with 15 bases in between. The CDR3 loop is CASSQGYGRPATNEKLFF. The CDR3 bases are TGCGCCAGCAGCCAAGGTTACGGCAGACCTGCAACTAATGAAAAACTGTTTTTT.

This clonotype was picked up a small number of times. The chain carries TRBV15 and TRBJ1-1, with a possible D match to TRBD1 (5 bases). Trimming took 5 bases from V and 1 from J, leaving 8 bases between them. CDR3 length: 13 amino acids. From germline, CDR1 is LNHNV and CDR2 YYDKDF (reference sequence). The DNA for the CDR3 is TGTGCCACCAGCCCAACAGGGAACACTGAAGCTTTCTTT. It codes for CATSPTGNTEAFF.

In its sample, this clonotype was seen a few times. The chain recombines TRBV2 with TRBJ2-5, with D uncertain. The length of the CDR3 is 14 residues. V lost 3 bases and J lost 11, with 19 bases in between. Germline loops: CDR1 SNHLY, CDR2 FYNNEI. The CDR3 coding sequence is TGTGCCAGCAGTGATGACACTGACCCGCCCAAGCAGTACTTC. The encoded protein is CASSDDTDPPKQYF.

The gene calls are TRBV4-1 and TRBJ1-5; no definite D call. V gave up 4 bases and J gave up 8 bases, with 9 bases separating them. CDR3 length equals 12 residues. CDR1 MGHRA and CDR2 YSYEKL come from the germline V gene. The CDR3 spells CASSLTGEPQHF. The CDR3 DNA follows: TGCGCCAGCAGCCTCACCGGGGAGCCCCAGCATTTT.

The rearrangement links TRBV6-5 to TRBJ2-5; 7 positions match TRBD2. Germline V gene lookup returns CDR1 MNHEY and CDR2 SVGAGI. The CDR3 extends over 14 amino acids. The V gene end was trimmed by 0 bases and the J gene end by 4 bases; junction bases not matched to a gene: 2. This CDR3 reads CASSYSQRGETQYF. The DNA for the CDR3 is TGTGCCAGCAGTTACTCTCAGCGGGGAGAGACCCAGTACTTC.

This clonotype was seen a few times. The chain recombines TRBV6-5 with TRBJ2-3; D tentatively reads TRBD1 or TRBD2 (5 bases each). The CDR3 has 13 residues. V shed 5 bases and J shed 5 bases, with 11 bases lying between them. In germline, CDR1 is MNHEY, CDR2 SVGAGI. The CDR3: CASSNWDLDTQYF. CDR3 sequence (DNA): TGTGCCAGCAGTAACTGGGACCTAGATACGCAGTATTTT.

This clonotype was observed a few times. The chain is built from TRBV4-1 and TRBJ1-2; TRBD1 aligns across 9 bases. Germline assignment: CDR1 MGHRA and CDR2 YSYEKL. The V gene end was trimmed by 2 bases and the J gene end by 4 bases; junction bases not matched to a gene: 17. The CDR3 spans 19 residues. CDR3 protein: CASSQPTNRPGTGFYGYTF. For the CDR3, the DNA is TGCGCCAGCAGCCAACCAACTAACCGTCCGGGGACAGGGTTCTATGGCTACACCTTC.

This clonotype was counted only a few times. V and J are TRBV6-2 or TRBV6-3 and TRBJ2-1; D uncertain. Trimming shortened V by 0 bases and J by 12 bases, and 12 bases separated the two germline ends. The CDR3 extends over 13 amino acids. CDR1 and CDR2 (germline): MNHEY, SVGEGT. The CDR3 sequence is CASSYSRSRMQFF. CDR3 DNA sequence: TGTGCCAGCAGTTACTCGAGGTCCCGTATGCAGTTCTTC.

The chain's CDR3 is CASIAFSAGVGEQYF. In nucleotides, the CDR3 is TGTGCCAGCATCGCTTTTTCGGCAGGGGTCGGCGAGCAGTACTTC. The J gene is TRBJ2-7, the V gene TRBV28; the D gene is possibly TRBD1 (6 bases). Trimming left V 7 bases short and J 6 bases short, with 22 bases between. Germline V CDR1 and CDR2: MDHEN, SYDVKM. CDR3 length equals 15 residues.

The V call is TRBV20-1, the J call TRBJ2-1, with 8 bases aligning to TRBD2. The CDR3 has 17 amino acids. Germline lookup yields CDR1 DFQATT and CDR2 SNEGSKA (reference sequence). With 1 base clipped from V and 0 bases from J, the junction kept 8 bases outside the gene matches. DNA of the CDR3: TGCAGTGCTAGAGCCGGCTCGCGGGAGGTCTCCTACAATGAGCAGTTCTTC. Protein: CSARAGSREVSYNEQFF.

This clonotype showed up just a few times. The chain has TRBV5-6 and TRBJ1-5, with 7 bases fitting TRBD1. The CDR3 has 18 amino acids. After removal of 4 bases from V and 6 bases from J, the junction contained 19 bases not matched to a gene. Germline loops: CDR1 SGHDT, CDR2 YYEEEE. The CDR3 loop is CASSTEGQPIDRGQPQHF. The CDR3 region has the DNA TGTGCCAGCAGCACGGAGGGACAGCCAATAGATCGAGGTCAGCCCCAGCATTTT.

V and J are TRBV15 and TRBJ1-5, with TRBD1 matching over 7 bases. There are 15 residues in the CDR3. Germline lookup yields CDR1 LNHNV and CDR2 YYDKDF (reference sequence). The V segment lost 8 bases and the J segment 0 bases; nucleotides outside the gene matches: 7. The DNA for the CDR3 is TGTGCCACCTCAGGGGGATCGTATAGCAATCAGCCCCAGCATTTT. Its translation: CATSGGSYSNQPQHF.

The V gene is TRBV2, the J gene TRBJ2-2; D is perhaps TRBD2 (5 bases). CDR3 length: 14 amino acids. Per the germline V gene, CDR1 is SNHLY and CDR2 is FYNNEI. With 7 bases removed from V and 5 bases from J, the gap between germline ends came to 14 bases. This CDR3 is CASKEAEPTGELFF. CDR3 coding DNA: TGTGCCAGCAAGGAAGCGGAGCCTACCGGGGAGCTGTTTTTT.

The gene calls are TRBV6-1 and TRBJ1-5; D is undetermined. The CDR3 length is 13 residues. Germline-derived CDR1 and CDR2 are MNHNS and SASEGT. V was clipped by 6 bases and J by 0 bases, with 6 bases between them. The CDR3 DNA reads TGTGCCAGCAGGAAATATAGCAATCAGCCCCAGCATTTT. Residues: CASRKYSNQPQHF.

In regard to this clonotype: A much larger clone is a single base away; this may be a read error. The chain links TRBV29-1 to TRBJ2-1; 11 bases agree with TRBD2. Germline lookup yields CDR1 SQVTM and CDR2 ANQGSEA. The CDR3 has 14 amino acids. J was trimmed by 9 bases and V by 3 bases; bases with no gene match: 7. DNA of the CDR3: TGCAGCGTTGAGTTCCTAGCGGGAGGAGGTGAGCAGTTCTTC. Encoded protein: CSVEFLAGGGEQFF.

Of note for this clonotype: One base away lies a much larger clone, so this may be a sequencing read error. The chain links TRBV29-1 to TRBJ1-1; D is ambiguous. CDR3 length: 13 residues. Germline values: CDR1 SQVTM, CDR2 ANQGSEA. V lost 6 bases, J lost 5 bases, and 16 bases lay in between. The CDR3 protein is CSVRAGSGTEAFF. The CDR3 nucleotides are TGCAGCGTGAGGGCAGGTTCGGGGACTGAAGCTTTCTTT.